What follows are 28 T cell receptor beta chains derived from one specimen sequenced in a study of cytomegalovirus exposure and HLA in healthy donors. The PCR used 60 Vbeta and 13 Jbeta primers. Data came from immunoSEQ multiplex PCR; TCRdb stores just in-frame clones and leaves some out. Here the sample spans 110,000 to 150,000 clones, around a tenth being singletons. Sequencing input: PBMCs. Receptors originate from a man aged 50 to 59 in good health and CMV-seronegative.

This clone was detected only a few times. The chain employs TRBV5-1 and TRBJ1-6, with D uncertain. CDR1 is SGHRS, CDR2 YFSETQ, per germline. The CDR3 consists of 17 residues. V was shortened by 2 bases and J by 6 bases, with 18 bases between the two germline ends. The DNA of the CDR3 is TGCGCCAGCAGCTTCTCCGGGGAAAGGGATAGTAATTCACCCCTCCACTTT. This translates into CASSFSGERDSNSPLHF.

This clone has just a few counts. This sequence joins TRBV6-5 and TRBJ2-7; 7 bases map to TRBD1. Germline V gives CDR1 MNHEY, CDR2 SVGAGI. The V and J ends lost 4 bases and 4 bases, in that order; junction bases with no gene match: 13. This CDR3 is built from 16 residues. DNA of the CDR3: TGTGCCAGCAGTTCCTCAAGACAGGGACATCCTTACGAGCAGTACTTC. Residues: CASSSSRQGHPYEQYF.

CDR3 DNA sequence: TGCGCCAGCAGCCAAGAAAGCGGGACCCTGACGAAAGCTTTCTTT. It yields the protein CASSQESGTLTKAFF. The chain joins TRBV4-1 to TRBJ1-1; D possibly corresponds to TRBD1 (5 bases). V lost 0 bases, J lost 9 bases, and 17 bases lay in between. Germline V gene lookup returns CDR1 MGHRA and CDR2 YSYEKL. The CDR3 contains 15 residues.

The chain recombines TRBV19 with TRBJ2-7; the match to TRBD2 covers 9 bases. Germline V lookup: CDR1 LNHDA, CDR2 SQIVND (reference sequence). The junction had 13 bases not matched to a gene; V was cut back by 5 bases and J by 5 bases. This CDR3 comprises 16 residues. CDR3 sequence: CASSSAGGPPLDEQYF. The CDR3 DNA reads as TGTGCCAGTAGTTCGGCGGGAGGGCCCCCCCTGGACGAGCAGTACTTC. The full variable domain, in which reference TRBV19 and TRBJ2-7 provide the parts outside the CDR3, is DGGITQSPKYLFRKEGQNVTLSCEQNLNHDAMYWYRQDPGQGLRLIYYSQIVNDFQKGDIAEGYSVSREKKESFPLTVTSAQKNPTAFYLCASSSAGGPPLDEQYFGPGTRLTVT.

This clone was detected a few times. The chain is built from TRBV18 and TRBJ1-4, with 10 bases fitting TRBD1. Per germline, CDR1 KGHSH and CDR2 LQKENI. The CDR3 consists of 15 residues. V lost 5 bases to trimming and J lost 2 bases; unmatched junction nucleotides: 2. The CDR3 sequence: CASSRDRGTNEKLFF. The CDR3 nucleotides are TGTGCCAGCTCAAGGGACAGGGGCACTAATGAAAAACTGTTTTTT.

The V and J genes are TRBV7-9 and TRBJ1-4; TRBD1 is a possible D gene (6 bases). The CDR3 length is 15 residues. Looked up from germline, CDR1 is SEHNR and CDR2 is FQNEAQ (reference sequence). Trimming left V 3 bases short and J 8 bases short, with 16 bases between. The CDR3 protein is CASSLVVTGVEKLFF. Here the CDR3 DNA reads TGTGCCAGCAGCTTGGTAGTGACAGGAGTAGAAAAACTGTTTTTT.

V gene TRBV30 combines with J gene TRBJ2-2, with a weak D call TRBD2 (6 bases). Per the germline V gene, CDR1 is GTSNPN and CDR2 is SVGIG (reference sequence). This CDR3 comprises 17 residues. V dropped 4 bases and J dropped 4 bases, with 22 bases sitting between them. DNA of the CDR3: TGTGCCTGGATCCTCGGCGGGGATTTTATGGGCACCGGGGAGCTGTTTTTT. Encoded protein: CAWILGGDFMGTGELFF.

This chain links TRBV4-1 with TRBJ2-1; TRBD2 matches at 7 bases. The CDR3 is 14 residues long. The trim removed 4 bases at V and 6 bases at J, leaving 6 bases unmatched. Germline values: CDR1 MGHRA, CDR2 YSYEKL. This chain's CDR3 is CASSLGRVGNEQFF. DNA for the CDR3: TGCGCCAGCAGCCTTGGGAGGGTAGGCAATGAGCAGTTCTTC.

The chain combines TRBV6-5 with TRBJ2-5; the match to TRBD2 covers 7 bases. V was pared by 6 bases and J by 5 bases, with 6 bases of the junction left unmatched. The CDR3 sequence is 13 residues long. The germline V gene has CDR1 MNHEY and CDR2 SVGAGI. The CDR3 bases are TGTGCCAGCAGCTTGACTAGCCGGGAGACCCAGTACTTC. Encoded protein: CASSLTSRETQYF.

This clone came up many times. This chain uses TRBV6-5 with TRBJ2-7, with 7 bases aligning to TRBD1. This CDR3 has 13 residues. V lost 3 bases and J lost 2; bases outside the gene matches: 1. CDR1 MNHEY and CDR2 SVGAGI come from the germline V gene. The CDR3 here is CASSYDRAYEQYF. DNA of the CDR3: TGTGCCAGCAGTTATGACAGGGCCTACGAGCAGTACTTC.

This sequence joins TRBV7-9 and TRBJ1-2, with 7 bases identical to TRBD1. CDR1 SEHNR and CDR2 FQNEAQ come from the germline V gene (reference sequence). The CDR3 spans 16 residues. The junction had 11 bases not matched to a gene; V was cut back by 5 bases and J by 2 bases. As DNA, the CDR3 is TGTGCCAGCAGCCCTTCGGGGACAGTGGGGAACTATGGCTACACCTTC. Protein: CASSPSGTVGNYGYTF.

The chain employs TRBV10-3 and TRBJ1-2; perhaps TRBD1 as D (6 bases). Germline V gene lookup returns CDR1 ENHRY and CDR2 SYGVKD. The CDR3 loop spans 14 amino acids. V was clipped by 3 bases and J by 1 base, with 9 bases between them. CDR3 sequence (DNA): TGTGCCATCAGTGAAAGGGGGGGTAACTATGGCTACACCTTC. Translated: CAISERGGNYGYTF.

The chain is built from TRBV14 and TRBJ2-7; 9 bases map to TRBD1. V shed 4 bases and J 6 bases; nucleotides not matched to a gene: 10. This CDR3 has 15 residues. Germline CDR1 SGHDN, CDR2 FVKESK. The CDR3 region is CASSLFTGQGGEQYF. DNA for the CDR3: TGTGCCAGCAGCCTATTCACGGGACAGGGTGGCGAGCAGTACTTC. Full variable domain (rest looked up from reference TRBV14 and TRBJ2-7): EAGVTQFPSHSVIEKGQTVTLRCDPISGHDNLYWYRRVMGKEIKFLLHFVKESKQDESGMPNNRFLAERTGGTYSTLKVQPAELEDSGVYFCASSLFTGQGGEQYFGPGTRLTVT.

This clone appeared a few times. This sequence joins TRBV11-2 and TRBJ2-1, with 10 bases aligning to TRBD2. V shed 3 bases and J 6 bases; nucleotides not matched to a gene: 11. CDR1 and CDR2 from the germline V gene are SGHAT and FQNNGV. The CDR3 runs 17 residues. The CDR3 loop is CASSFTGWSGGGNEQFF. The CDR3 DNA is TGTGCCAGCAGCTTTACGGGTTGGAGCGGGGGGGGCAATGAGCAGTTCTTC.

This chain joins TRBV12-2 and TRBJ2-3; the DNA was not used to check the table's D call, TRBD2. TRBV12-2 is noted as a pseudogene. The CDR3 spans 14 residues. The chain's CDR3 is CASRRTSGSDTQYF. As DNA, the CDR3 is TGTGCAAGTCGCCGGACTAGCGGGTCAGATACGCAGTATTTT.

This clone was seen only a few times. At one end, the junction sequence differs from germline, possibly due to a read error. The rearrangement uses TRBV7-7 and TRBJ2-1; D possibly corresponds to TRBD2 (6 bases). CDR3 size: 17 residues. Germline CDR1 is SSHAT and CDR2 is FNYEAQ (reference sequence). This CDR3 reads CASSLAVGQVTGNEQFF. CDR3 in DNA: TGTGCTAGCAGCTTAGCGGTTGGGCAGGTCACGGGGAATGAGCAGTTCTTC.

The CDR3 loop is CSTGLDTEAFF. CDR3 bases: TGCAGCACAGGGCTGGACACTGAAGCTTTCTTT. The chain carries TRBV20-1 and TRBJ1-1; D is possibly TRBD1 (6 bases). CDR1 is DFQATT, CDR2 SNEGSKA, per germline (reference sequence). CDR3 length: 11 residues.

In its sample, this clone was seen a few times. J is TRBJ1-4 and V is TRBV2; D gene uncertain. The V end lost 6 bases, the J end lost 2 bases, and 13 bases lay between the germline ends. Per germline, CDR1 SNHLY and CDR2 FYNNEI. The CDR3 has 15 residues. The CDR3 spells CASRFSARTNEKLFF. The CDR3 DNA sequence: TGTGCCAGCAGATTCAGTGCCCGTACTAATGAAAAACTGTTTTTT.

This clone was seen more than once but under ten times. CDR3 nucleotide sequence: TGTGCCAGCAGGGTAAACAGGGACTATGAAGCTTTCTTT. Encoded protein: CASRVNRDYEAFF. The J gene is TRBJ1-1, the V gene TRBV6-1; D perhaps matches TRBD1 (6 bases). Trimming took off 6 bases at V and 7 bases at J, with 15 bases between the two ends. The CDR3 loop spans 13 amino acids. Germline V gene sequence: CDR1 MNHNS, CDR2 SASEGT.

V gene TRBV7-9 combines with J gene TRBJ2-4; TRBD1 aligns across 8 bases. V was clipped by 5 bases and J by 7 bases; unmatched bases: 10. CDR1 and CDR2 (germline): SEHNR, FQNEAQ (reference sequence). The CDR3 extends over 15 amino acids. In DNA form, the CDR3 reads TGTGCCAGCAGCCCTACAGACAGGGGTCAGAACATTCAGTACTTC. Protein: CASSPTDRGQNIQYF.

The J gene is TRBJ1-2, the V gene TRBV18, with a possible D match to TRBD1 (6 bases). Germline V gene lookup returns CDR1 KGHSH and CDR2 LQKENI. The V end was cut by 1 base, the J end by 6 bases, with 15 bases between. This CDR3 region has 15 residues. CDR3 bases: TGTGCCAGCTCACCACTTACTACAGGGAGGGATGGCTACACCTTC. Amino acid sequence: CASSPLTTGRDGYTF.

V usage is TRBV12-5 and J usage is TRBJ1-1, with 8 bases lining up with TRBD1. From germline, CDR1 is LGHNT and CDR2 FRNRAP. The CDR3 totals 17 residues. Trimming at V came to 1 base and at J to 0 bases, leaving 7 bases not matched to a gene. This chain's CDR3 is CASGLAGGAFVNTEAFF. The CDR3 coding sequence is TGTGCTAGTGGTTTGGCAGGGGGCGCGTTCGTGAACACTGAAGCTTTCTTT.

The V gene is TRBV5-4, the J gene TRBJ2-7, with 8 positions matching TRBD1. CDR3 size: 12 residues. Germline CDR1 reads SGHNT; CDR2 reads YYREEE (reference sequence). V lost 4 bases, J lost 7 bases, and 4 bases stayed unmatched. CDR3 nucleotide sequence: TGTGCCAGCAGCCAGCGACAGGGGGAGCAGTACTTC. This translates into CASSQRQGEQYF.

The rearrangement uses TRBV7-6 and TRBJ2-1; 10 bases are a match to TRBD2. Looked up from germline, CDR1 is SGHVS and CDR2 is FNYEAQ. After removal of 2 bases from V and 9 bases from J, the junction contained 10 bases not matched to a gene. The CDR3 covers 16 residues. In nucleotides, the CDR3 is TGTGCCAGCAGCTTACTTAGCCTAGCGGGAGCTCCTGAGCAGTTCTTC. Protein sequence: CASSLLSLAGAPEQFF. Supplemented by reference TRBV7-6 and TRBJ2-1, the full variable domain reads GAGVSQSPRYKVTKRGQDVALRCDPISGHVSLYWYRQALGQGPEFLTYFNYEAQQDKSGLPNDRFSAERPEGSISTLTIQRTEQRDSAMYRCASSLLSLAGAPEQFFGPGTRLTVL.

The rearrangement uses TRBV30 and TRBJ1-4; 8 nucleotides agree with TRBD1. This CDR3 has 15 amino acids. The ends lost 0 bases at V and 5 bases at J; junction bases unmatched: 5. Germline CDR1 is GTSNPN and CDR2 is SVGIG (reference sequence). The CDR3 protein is CAWSVNRGGNEKLFF. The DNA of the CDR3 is TGTGCCTGGAGTGTCAACAGGGGGGGAAATGAAAAACTGTTTTTT.

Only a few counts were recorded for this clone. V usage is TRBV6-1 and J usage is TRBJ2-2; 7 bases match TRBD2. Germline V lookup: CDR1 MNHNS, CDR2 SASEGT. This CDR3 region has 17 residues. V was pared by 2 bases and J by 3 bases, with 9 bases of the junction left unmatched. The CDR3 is CASSEKGPSGDTGELFF. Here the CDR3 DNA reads TGTGCCAGCAGTGAAAAAGGGCCTAGCGGTGACACCGGGGAGCTGTTTTTT.

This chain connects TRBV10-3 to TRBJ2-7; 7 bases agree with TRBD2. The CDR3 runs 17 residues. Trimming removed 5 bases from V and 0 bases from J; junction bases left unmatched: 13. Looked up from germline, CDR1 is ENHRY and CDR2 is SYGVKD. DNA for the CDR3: TGTGCCATCAGTCGGGCGCAGGGAGGGTCAAGCTCCTACGAGCAGTACTTC. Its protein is CAISRAQGGSSSYEQYF.

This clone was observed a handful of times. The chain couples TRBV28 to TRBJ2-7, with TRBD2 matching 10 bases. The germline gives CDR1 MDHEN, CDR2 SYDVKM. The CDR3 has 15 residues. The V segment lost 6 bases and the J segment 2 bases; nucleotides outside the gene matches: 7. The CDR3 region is CASRQTLAGAYEQYF. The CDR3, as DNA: TGTGCCAGCAGGCAAACCCTAGCGGGGGCCTACGAGCAGTACTTC.